This T cell receptor beta chain was identified during a study of blood T cell repertoires in COVID-19. In the study overall: The samples span acute and convalescent COVID-19 from the United States, Italy and Spain. T cells, B-cell-depleted T cells, or PBMCs supplied cDNA or gDNA.

This clone has more than one count but fewer than ten. After removal of 5 bases from V and 1 base from J, the junction contained 2 bases not matched to a gene. The CDR3 totals 15 residues. Germline assignment: CDR1 MNHEY and CDR2 SVGEGT. The authors' processing: Estimated nucleated cell counts came from reference gene primer amplification. Generated by immunoSEQ multiplex PCR, the TCRdb table keeps only in-frame clones and is missing some. That table furnishes V, J and clone size, whereas the DNA furnished D and trimming. This table has roughly 230,000 clones, 70% to 90% appearing once. This TCR was recovered from a man between 40 and 49 years old with acute or convalescent COVID-19. The chain is built from TRBV6-2 or TRBV6-3 and TRBJ2-6, with TRBD1 matching over 7 bases. The sequencing sample was made of peripheral blood. The CDR3 nucleotides read TGTGCCAGCAGTCCCAGGGGGTCTGGGGCCAACGTCCTGACTTTC. It encodes CASSPRGSGANVLTF.